These 14 T cell receptor beta chains came from one sample sequenced in a study of monozygotic twins with inflammatory bowel disease. Each CDR3 protein gets one entry in TCRdb, which reprocessed the 5' RACE reads and gives no DNA. The repertoire table contains approximately 420,000 distinct CDR3 sequences. The sample consisted of blood. The source is a human donor with ulcerative colitis or Crohn's disease, or a healthy co-twin of an affected twin (not recorded which).

The chain joins TRBV14 to TRBJ1-2. This CDR3 spans 13 amino acids. Germline values: CDR1 SGHDN, CDR2 FVKESK. The CDR3 region is CASSQRSNYGYTF.

The chain combines TRBV5-5 with TRBJ2-1; no DNA is available, so the TRBD1 call from TCRdb remains unchecked. Looked up from germline, CDR1 is SGHKS and CDR2 is YYEKEE (reference sequence). This CDR3 has 16 amino acids. This CDR3 reads CASSLWAAATYNEQFF. The variable domain in full, with the rest retrieved from reference TRBV5-5 and TRBJ2-1, is DAGVTQSPTHLIKTRGQQVTLRCSPISGHKSVSWYQQVLGQGPQFIFQYYEKEERGRGNFPDRFSARQFPNYSSELNVNALLLGDSALYLCASSLWAAATYNEQFFGPGTRLTVL.

V gene TRBV2 combines with J gene TRBJ1-1. This CDR3 has 11 amino acids. Germline values: CDR1 SNHLY, CDR2 FYNNEI. CDR3 region: CASKRPTEAFF.

The chain couples TRBV4-3 to TRBJ2-3; TCRdb's assignment of TRBD1 cannot be checked, as there is no DNA. Germline loops: CDR1 LGHNA, CDR2 YSLEER. The CDR3 has 18 amino acids. The chain's CDR3 is CASSHAGGGTGDVDTQYF.

The chain is built from TRBV10-3 and TRBJ2-1; without DNA, the TCRdb call of TRBD1 cannot be checked. Germline V gives CDR1 ENHRY, CDR2 SYGVKD. The CDR3 length is 14 residues. CDR3 amino acids: CATSGGGAYNDQFF.

CDR3 in amino acids: CASSFPGSGGWDEQFF. This chain uses TRBV5-1 with TRBJ2-1; TCRdb names TRBD1, which stays unverified in the absence of DNA. Germline CDR1 reads SGHRS; CDR2 reads YFSETQ. There are 16 residues in the CDR3. The whole variable domain, filled in from reference TRBV5-1 and TRBJ2-1, reads KAGVTQTPRYLIKTRGQQVTLSCSPISGHRSVSWYQQTPGQGLQFLFEYFSETQRNKGNFPGRFSGRQFSNSRSEMNVSTLELGDSALYLCASSFPGSGGWDEQFFGPGTRLTVL.

J is TRBJ2-5 and V is TRBV29-1. This CDR3 has 13 residues. Germline loops: CDR1 SQVTM, CDR2 ANQGSEA. CDR3 protein: CSVEGTGRETQYF.

J is TRBJ1-1 and V is TRBV6-6; TCRdb gives TRBD1 as the D gene, but with no DNA this cannot be confirmed. Germline CDR1 and CDR2: MNHNY and SVGAGI (reference sequence). The CDR3 is 13 amino acids. CDR3 residues: CASASGGVNEAFF.

V gene TRBV3-1 combines with J gene TRBJ2-7; lacking DNA, the TRBD1 call made by TCRdb goes unchecked. Germline assignment: CDR1 LGHDT and CDR2 YNNKEL (reference sequence). The CDR3 loop spans 17 amino acids. CDR3 sequence: CASSHLPGTASSYEQYF.

The rearrangement joins TRBV4-3 to TRBJ1-5; TCRdb returns TRBD1, unconfirmable since there is no DNA. Germline CDR1 is LGHNA and CDR2 is YSLEER. This CDR3 spans 17 amino acids. CDR3 sequence reads: CASSLYSPRQGDQPQHF.

The rearrangement uses TRBV6-5 and TRBJ1-1; the TRBD1 assignment by TCRdb is unverifiable without DNA. CDR3 length equals 15 residues. Germline V gene sequence: CDR1 MNHEY, CDR2 SVGAGI. This chain's CDR3 is CASSYSSVAWGKAFF.

The chain couples TRBV24-1 to TRBJ2-5. This CDR3 region has 11 residues. The V gene's germline CDR1 is KGHDR and CDR2 SFDVKD. This chain's CDR3 is CATSDPETQYF.

The chain combines TRBV9 with TRBJ1-4. Germline V CDR1 and CDR2: SGDLS, YYNGEE. The CDR3 runs to 13 residues. This CDR3 reads CASSGDSSPKLFF.

The J gene is TRBJ2-1, the V gene TRBV24-1; TCRdb outputs TRBD1, but without DNA this stays unchecked. The CDR3 consists of 17 residues. CDR1 and CDR2 from the germline V gene are KGHDR and SFDVKD. The CDR3 is CATSDKLGGKGRIEQFF.